This TCR beta chain was found in a study of identical twins. Study conclusions and caveats: Zero-insertion analyses were open to partial confounding by invariant MAIT and iNKT cells. Twin-shared out-of-frame alpha sequences were enriched for low generation probability.

The CDR3 has 16 residues. In germline, CDR1 is SGHRS, CDR2 YFSETQ. J was trimmed by 4 bases and V by 3 bases; bases with no gene match: 11. TCRdb re-called the 5' RACE reads with MiXCR, one entry per CDR3 protein. The sample contains 420,000 or so distinct CDR3 sequences, less than 20% of which appear only once. In this sample, this clonotype turned up many times. The antigen is undetermined. This receptor was obtained from a man aged 45-60 years in good health. The V gene is TRBV5-1, the J gene TRBJ1-2; TRBD1 agrees at 8 bases. Sequencing used naive T cells sorted from blood. The CDR3 loop is CASSSAEAGGAYGYTF. In DNA, the CDR3 is TGCGCCAGCAGCTCCGCTGAGGCAGGGGGCGCCTATGGCTACACCTTC. Complete variable domain (other parts from reference TRBV5-1 and TRBJ1-2): KAGVTQTPRYLIKTRGQQVTLSCSPISGHRSVSWYQQTPGQGLQFLFEYFSETQRNKGNFPGRFSGRQFSNSRSEMNVSTLELGDSALYLCASSSAEAGGAYGYTFGSGTRLTVV.